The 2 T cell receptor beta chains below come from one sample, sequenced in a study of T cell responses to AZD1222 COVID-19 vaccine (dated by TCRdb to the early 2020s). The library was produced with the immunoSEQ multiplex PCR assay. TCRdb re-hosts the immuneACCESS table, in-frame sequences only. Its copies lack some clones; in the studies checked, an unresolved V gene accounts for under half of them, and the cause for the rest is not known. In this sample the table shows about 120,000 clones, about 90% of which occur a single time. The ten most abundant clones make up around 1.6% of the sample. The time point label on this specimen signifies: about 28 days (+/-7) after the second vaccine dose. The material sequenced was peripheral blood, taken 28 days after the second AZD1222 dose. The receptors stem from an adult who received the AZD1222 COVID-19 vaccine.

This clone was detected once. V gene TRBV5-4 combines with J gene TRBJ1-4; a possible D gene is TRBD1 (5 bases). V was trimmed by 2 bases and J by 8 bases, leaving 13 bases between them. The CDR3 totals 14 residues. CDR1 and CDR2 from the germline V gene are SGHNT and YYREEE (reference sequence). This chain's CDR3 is CASSLGVGGEKLFF. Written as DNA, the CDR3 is TGTGCCAGCAGCTTAGGGGTAGGAGGAGAAAAACTGTTTTTT.

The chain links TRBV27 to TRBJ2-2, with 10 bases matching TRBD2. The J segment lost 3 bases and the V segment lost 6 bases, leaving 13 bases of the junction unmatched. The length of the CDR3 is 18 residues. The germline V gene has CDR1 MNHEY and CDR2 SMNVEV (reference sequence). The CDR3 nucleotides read TGTGCCAGCAGGGGACTAGCGTACGTCTATGGGGACACCGGGGAGCTGTTTTTT. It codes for CASRGLAYVYGDTGELFF.